This entry describes one T cell receptor (beta chain). CDR3 length equals 13 residues. The V end lost 10 bases, the J end lost 2 bases, and 15 bases lay between the germline ends. CDR1 is SGHNT and CDR2 is YYREEE in the germline V gene (reference sequence). During active infection, Seattle patients enrolled and were then monitored through disease. This record comes from a study of blood T cell repertoires in COVID-19. Across the whole study: T cells, B-cell-depleted T cells, or PBMCs provided the cDNA or gDNA that served as material.

The method was immunoSEQ multiplex PCR; TCRdb's version includes in-frame clones alone and lacks a portion of them. The sample shows some 180,000 clones, 75% to 90% of them seen only once. This clonotype was obtained from a woman aged 40 to 49 with COVID-19, enrolled during active disease. This rearrangement joins TRBV5-4 to TRBJ1-1, with D possibly matching TRBD1 (5 bases). The sequenced sample consisted of peripheral blood. CDR3 sequence: CASARGLNTEAFF. CDR3 sequence (DNA): TGTGCCTCAGCCCGGGGACTAAACACTGAAGCTTTCTTT.